Included here is one TCR beta chain sequence, with context. Its target is not known. The repertoire was sequenced with immunoSEQ multiplex PCR; TCRdb's copy has only in-frame clones and lacks some. The sample has about 130,000 clones; about 92% are singletons. Autoimmune disease history or systemic immunosuppression barred patients. This sample is drawn from a study of OX40 agonist ivuxolimab in advanced cancers. About the study: The dose-escalation group included hepatocellular carcinoma, melanoma, renal cell carcinoma and head and neck cancer. Eligibility rules accepted prior anti-PD-1, anti-PD-L1 or anti-CTLA-4 therapy, and around 38% had some.

Study-wide results and caveats: With doses of 0.1 to 3.0 mg/kg, CD4+ and CD8+ blood T cells had undergone clonal expansion by week 6.

This TCR was sampled from an adult with an advanced solid tumor such as melanoma, head and neck, liver or kidney cancer. Material: CD4+ or CD8+ T cells sorted from blood, obtained in a trial of the OX40 agonist ivuxolimab.

The DNA of the CDR3 is TGTGCCAGCGAATCGGACGGGAACACTGAAGCTTTCTTT. This translates into CASESDGNTEAFF. The genes are TRBV28 and TRBJ1-1, with D unclear. V was cut by 8 bases and J by 1 base, with 11 bases left in between. Germline V gene data show CDR1 as MDHEN and CDR2 as SYDVKM. The CDR3 runs to 13 residues.